This TCR beta chain was recovered during a study of T cell changes during pregnancy in multiple sclerosis. This CDR3 contains 13 residues. The V gene end was trimmed by 6 bases and the J gene end by 4 bases; junction bases not matched to a gene: 4. The V gene's germline CDR1 is LGHNT and CDR2 FRNRAP. Measured with immunoSEQ multiplex PCR; TCRdb has only the in-frame clones, and not every one. This table holds around 52,000 clones, around nine tenths found once. This chain links TRBV12-5 with TRBJ1-2; 8 bases line up with TRBD1. Material: peripheral blood from another person, used as feeder cells. The clonotype originates from a human donor whose cells served as feeder cells for cultures in a pregnancy study. The CDR3 is CASGYGTGYGYTF. The CDR3 region has the DNA TGTGCTAGTGGGTACGGGACAGGCTATGGCTACACCTTC.